These T cell receptor beta chains were read from a single sample in a study of human T cells and chemical hapten exposure. TCRdb re-analysed the RACE reads in MiXCR, keeping a single row per CDR3 protein. The sample lists roughly 40,000 distinct CDR3 sequences; approximately 10% were seen once. This sample comprised whole blood, obtained in connection with sensitization to the hapten diphenylcyclopropenone (DPC). These receptors were collected from a man younger than 45 with alopecia areata. Some clones in this sample may be carry-over from other donors' samples. Each CDR3 is given with its conserved first and last residue. Each record gives: J gene, D gene, clone size, V gene, CDR3 DNA, CDR3 protein. A D gene is named only where the DNA matches it firmly. Expanded clones are given a class, and other clones once, few, many or no size at all.

TRBJ2-2 | TRBD1 | few | TRBV2 | TGTGCCAGCAGTGATCAGGGGGCGCGCACCGGGGAGCTGTTTTTT | CASSDQGARTGELFF
TRBJ2-6 | NA | many | TRBV6-5 | TGTGCCAGCAGGGGGACCGGCGCTTCTGGGGCCAACGTCCTGACTTTC | CASRGTGASGANVLTF
TRBJ1-5 | TRBD1 | NA | TRBV3-1 | TGTGCCAGCAGCGCGACAGGGAGGCAGCCCCAGCATTTT | CASSATGRQPQHF
TRBJ2-5 | TRBD2 | few | TRBV10-3 | TGTACCATCAGGGCAAGAGCGGGGGTAGAGACCCAGTACTTC | CTIRARAGVETQYF
TRBJ2-5 | TRBD1 | many | TRBV10-3 | TGTGCCATCAGTCAGGGACAGAACCAAGAGACCCAGTACTTC | CAISQGQNQETQYF
TRBJ2-3 | TRBD2 | many | TRBV11-2 | TGTGCCAGCAGCTTAGGGGGCGGGAGGGAGCAGTATTTT | CASSLGGGREQYF
TRBJ2-2 | NA | NA | TRBV5-1 | TGCGCCAGCAGCCCCAAGCGGAAAACGAACACCGGGGAGCTGTTTTTT | CASSPKRKTNTGELFF
TRBJ1-5 | TRBD1 | many | TRBV12-3/TRBV12-4 | TGTGCCAGCAGAGTGACAGGGGCCTATCAGCCCCAGCATTTT | CASRVTGAYQPQHF
TRBJ2-1 | TRBD2 | NA | TRBV6-6 | TGTGCCAGCAGTCGACTAGCGGGAGGGTACAGCTCCTACAATGAGCAGTTCTTC | CASSRLAGGYSSYNEQFF
TRBJ2-2 | NA | many | TRBV11-2 | TGTGCCAGCAGCACTACCGGGCCTCTAACCGAGGAGCTGTTTTTT | CASSTTGPLTEELFF
TRBJ1-2 | NA | NA | TRBV6-9 | TGTGCCAGCAGTGTCGTGCAGATTTCCTATGGCTACACCTTC | CASSVVQISYGYTF
TRBJ1-6 | NA | many | TRBV19 | TGTGCCAGTAGTATAGTGACAAATTCACCCCTCCACTTT | CASSIVTNSPLHF
TRBJ1-1 | NA | many | TRBV18 | TGTGCCAGCTCACCACTAGGGTTGGGCACTGAAGCTTTCTTT | CASSPLGLGTEAFF
TRBJ2-5 | NA | many | TRBV6-5 | TGTGCCAGCAGTTACCGGGATACCCGAGGGGAGACCCAGTACTTC | CASSYRDTRGETQYF
TRBJ2-2 | NA | NA | TRBV12-3/TRBV12-4 | TGTGCCAGCAGCCAGACCTCCGCCGGGGAGCTGTTTTTT | CASSQTSAGELFF
TRBJ2-1 | TRBD1 | many | TRBV12-5 | TGTGCTAGTGGTTTGTTCGTCATCCGGGACAGGGGGGACAATGAGCAGTTCTTC | CASGLFVIRDRGDNEQFF